The T cell receptor (beta chain) under discussion was sequenced for a study of T cells in women clearing cervical HPV infection. For the study at large: Cases: HPV16-related CIN3 or worse on histology, 2 invasive cancers. HLA type stays a possible confounder, typing being limited. Study-level results: Associations may precede or follow infection; HPV-specific or memory T cells were not isolated.

Notes on this clone: Its cognate antigen is unknown. The missing CDR3 end, 3 residues past where the read stops, is filled in from the germline J gene.

Germline CDR1 is SGHTA and CDR2 is FQGNSA. The CDR3 covers 14 residues. TCR beta CDR3 amplified by multiplex PCR from roughly 1,100 ng genomic DNA. Clones were read by immunoSEQ multiplex PCR, and TCRdb kept only the in-frame ones, dropping some. The sample includes fewer than 30,000 clones. This TCR derives from a woman between 18 and 70 years old with a cervical HPV16 infection that either progressed to CIN3+ or cleared (not recorded which). The chain is built from TRBV7-2 and TRBJ1-2; D unresolved. The sequenced sample was blood buffy coat. CDR3 DNA (partial): TGTGCCAGCAGCCCTAGTTTACCCTCCTACGAC. It encodes CASSPSLPSYD. The entire CDR3 sequence reads CASSPSLPSYDYTF.